This T cell receptor beta chain was recovered during a study of blood T cell repertoires in COVID-19. Study background: Samples came from the United States, Italy and Spain, spanning acute and convalescent COVID-19. T cells, B-cell-depleted T cells, or PBMCs supplied cDNA or gDNA.

Germline assignment: CDR1 LNHDA and CDR2 SQIVND (reference sequence). CDR3 size: 12 residues. Trimming left V 3 bases short and J 10 bases short, with 7 bases between. Authors' analysis steps: Nucleated cell number was recorded as an estimate derived from reference gene primer amplification. The protocol was immunoSEQ multiplex PCR, while the TCRdb copy is restricted to in-frame clones and leaves out a portion. V and J calls plus clone size are reproduced from that table; the DNA served to infer D and trimming. The sample includes 55,000 to 65,000 clones, over 70% of them seen just once. Sequencing was carried out using peripheral blood. The chain has TRBV19 and TRBJ1-6; tentative D call: TRBD1 (5 bases). The sequence was obtained from a man aged 55 to 69 with acute or convalescent COVID-19. The CDR3 bases are TGTGCCAGTAGTATCGGGGGGTCACCCCTCCACTTT. As protein: CASSIGGSPLHF. Variable domain in full (rest from reference TRBV19 and TRBJ1-6): DGGITQSPKYLFRKEGQNVTLSCEQNLNHDAMYWYRQDPGQGLRLIYYSQIVNDFQKGDIAEGYSVSREKKESFPLTVTSAQKNPTAFYLCASSIGGSPLHFGNGTRLTVT.